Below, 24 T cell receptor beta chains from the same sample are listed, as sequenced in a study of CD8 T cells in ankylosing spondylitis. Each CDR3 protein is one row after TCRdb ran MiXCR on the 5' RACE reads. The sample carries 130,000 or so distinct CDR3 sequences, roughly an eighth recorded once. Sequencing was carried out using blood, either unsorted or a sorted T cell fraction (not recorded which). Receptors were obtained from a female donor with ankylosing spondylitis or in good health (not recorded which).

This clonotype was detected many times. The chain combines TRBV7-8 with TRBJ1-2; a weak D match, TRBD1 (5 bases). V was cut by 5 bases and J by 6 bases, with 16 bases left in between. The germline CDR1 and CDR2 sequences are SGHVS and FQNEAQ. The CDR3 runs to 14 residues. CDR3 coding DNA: TGTGCCAGCAGCCACACAAGCAGGGATAATGGCTACACCTTC. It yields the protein CASSHTSRDNGYTF.

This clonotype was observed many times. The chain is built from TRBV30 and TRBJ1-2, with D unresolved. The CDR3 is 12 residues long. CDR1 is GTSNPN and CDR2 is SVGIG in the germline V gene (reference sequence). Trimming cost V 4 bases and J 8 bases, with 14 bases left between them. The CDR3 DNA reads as TGTGCCTGGAATGGACGCGGAGCCGGCTACACCTTC. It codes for CAWNGRGAGYTF.

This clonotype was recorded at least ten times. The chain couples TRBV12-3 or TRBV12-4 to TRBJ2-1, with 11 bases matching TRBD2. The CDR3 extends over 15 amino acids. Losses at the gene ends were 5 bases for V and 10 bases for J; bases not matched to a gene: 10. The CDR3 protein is CASSHSGGAAGEQFF. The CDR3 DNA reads TGTGCCAGCAGTCATAGCGGGGGGGCTGCGGGGGAGCAGTTCTTC.

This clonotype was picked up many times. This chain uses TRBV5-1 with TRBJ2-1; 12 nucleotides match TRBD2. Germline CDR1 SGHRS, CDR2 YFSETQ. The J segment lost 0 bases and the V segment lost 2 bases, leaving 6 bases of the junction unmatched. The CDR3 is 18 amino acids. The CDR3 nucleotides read TGCGCCAGCAGCTTACTGGGACTAGCGGGTAGCTCCTACAATGAGCAGTTCTTC. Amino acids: CASSLLGLAGSSYNEQFF.

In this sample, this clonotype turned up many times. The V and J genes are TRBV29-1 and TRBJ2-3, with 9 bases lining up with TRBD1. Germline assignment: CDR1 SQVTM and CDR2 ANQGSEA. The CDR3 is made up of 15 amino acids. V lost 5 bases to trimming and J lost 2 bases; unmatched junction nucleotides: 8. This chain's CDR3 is CSVIPGQGATDTQYF. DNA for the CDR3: TGCAGCGTTATACCGGGACAGGGAGCCACAGATACGCAGTATTTT.

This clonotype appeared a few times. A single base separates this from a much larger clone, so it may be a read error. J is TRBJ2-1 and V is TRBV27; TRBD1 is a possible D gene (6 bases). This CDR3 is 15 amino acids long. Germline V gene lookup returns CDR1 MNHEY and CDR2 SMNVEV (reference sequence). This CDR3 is CTSSLKDRVYNEQFF. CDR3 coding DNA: TGTACCAGCAGCCTTAAGGACAGAGTCTACAATGAGCAGTTCTTC.

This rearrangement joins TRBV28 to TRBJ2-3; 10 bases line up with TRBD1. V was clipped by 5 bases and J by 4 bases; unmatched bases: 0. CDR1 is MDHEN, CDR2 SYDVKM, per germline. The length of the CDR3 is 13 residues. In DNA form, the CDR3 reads TGTGCCAGCAGTGGACAGGGGGCAGATACGCAGTATTTT. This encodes CASSGQGADTQYF.

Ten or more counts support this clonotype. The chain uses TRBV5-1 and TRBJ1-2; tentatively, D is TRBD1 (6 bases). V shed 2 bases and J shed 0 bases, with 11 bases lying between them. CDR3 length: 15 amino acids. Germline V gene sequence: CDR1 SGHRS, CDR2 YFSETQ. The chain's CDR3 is CASSLGQPANYGYTF. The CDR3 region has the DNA TGCGCCAGCAGCTTAGGACAGCCAGCTAACTATGGCTACACCTTC.

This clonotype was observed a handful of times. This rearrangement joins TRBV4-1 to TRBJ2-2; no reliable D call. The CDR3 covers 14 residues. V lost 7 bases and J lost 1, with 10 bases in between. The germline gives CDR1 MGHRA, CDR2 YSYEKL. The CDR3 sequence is CASTLAMNTGELFF. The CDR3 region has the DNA TGCGCCAGCACCCTGGCCATGAACACCGGGGAGCTGTTTTTT.

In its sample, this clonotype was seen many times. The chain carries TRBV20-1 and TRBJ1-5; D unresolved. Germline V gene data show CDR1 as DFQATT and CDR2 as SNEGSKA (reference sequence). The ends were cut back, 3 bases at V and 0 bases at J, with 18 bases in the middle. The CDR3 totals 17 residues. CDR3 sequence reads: CSARAGIPKYSNQPQHF. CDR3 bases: TGCAGTGCTAGGGCCGGGATCCCCAAATATAGCAATCAGCCCCAGCATTTT.

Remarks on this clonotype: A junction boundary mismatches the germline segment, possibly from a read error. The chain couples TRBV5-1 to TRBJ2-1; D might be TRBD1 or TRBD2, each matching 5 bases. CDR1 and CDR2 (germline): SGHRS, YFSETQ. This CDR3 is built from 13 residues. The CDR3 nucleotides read TGCACCAGGATAAGGACAAACCGAGGGGAGCAGTTCTTC. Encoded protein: CTRIRTNRGEQFF.

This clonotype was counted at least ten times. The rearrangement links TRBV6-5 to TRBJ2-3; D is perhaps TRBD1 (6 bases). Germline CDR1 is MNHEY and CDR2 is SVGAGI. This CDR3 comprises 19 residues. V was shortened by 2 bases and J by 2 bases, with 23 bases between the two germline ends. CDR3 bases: TGTGCCAGCAGTTACCCCTTAGATCCAGGGGATGCGGACACAGATACGCAGTATTTT. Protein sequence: CASSYPLDPGDADTDTQYF.

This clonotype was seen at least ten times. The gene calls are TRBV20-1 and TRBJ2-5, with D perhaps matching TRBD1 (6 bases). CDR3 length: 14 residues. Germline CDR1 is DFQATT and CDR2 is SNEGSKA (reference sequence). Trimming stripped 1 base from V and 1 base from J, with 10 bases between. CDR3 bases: TGCAGTGCTAGAGCGCGGACAGTCCAAGAGACCCAGTACTTC. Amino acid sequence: CSARARTVQETQYF.

The CDR3 spells CASSSGQIYGYTF. CDR3 in DNA: TGTGCCAGCAGTTCCGGACAGATCTATGGCTACACCTTC. V and J are TRBV28 and TRBJ1-2, with D tentatively TRBD1 (6 bases). From germline, CDR1 is MDHEN and CDR2 SYDVKM. V lost 4 bases and J 4 bases, leaving 10 bases between the germline ends. This CDR3 has 13 amino acids.

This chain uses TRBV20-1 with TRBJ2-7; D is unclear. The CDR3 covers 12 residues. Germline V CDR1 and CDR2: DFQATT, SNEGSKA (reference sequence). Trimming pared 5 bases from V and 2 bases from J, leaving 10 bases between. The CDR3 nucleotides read TGCAGTGCTGCCGACGTTACCTACGAGCAGTACTTC. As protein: CSAADVTYEQYF.

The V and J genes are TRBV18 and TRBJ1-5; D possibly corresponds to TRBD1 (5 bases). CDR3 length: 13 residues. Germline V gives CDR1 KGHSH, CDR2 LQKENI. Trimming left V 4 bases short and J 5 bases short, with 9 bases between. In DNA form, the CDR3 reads TGTGCCAGCTCACAAGACAGTGATCAGCCCCAGCATTTT. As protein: CASSQDSDQPQHF.

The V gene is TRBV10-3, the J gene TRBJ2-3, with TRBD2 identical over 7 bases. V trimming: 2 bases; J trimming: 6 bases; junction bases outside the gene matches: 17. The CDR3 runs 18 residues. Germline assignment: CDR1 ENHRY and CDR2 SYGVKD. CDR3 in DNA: TGTGCCATCAGTGAGACCGACGGGGACTACTACGGTGGGGATACGCAGTATTTT. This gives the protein CAISETDGDYYGGDTQYF.

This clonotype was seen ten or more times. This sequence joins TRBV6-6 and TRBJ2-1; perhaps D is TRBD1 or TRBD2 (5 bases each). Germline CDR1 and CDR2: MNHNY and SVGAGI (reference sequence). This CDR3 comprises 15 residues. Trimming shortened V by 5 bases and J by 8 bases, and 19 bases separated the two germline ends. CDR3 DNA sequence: TGTGCCAGCAGTCCCGACAGAGGGTCCATGGATGAGCAGTTCTTC. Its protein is CASSPDRGSMDEQFF.

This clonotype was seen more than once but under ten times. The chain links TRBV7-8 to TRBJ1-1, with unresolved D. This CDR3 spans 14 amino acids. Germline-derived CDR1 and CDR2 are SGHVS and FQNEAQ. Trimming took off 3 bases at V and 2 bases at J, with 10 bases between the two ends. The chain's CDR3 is CASSFKGANTEAFF. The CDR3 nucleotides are TGTGCCAGCAGCTTTAAAGGAGCCAACACTGAAGCTTTCTTT.

The CDR3 sequence is CASSSASPTRVGTGQPQHF. CDR3 coding DNA: TGTGCCAGCAGTTCAGCTTCCCCCACCCGAGTGGGGACGGGTCAGCCCCAGCATTTT. This chain links TRBV27 with TRBJ1-5, with D perhaps matching TRBD1 (5 bases). The ends were cut back, 4 bases at V and 6 bases at J, with 28 bases in the middle. The CDR3 extends over 19 amino acids. CDR1 is MNHEY, CDR2 SMNVEV, per germline (reference sequence).

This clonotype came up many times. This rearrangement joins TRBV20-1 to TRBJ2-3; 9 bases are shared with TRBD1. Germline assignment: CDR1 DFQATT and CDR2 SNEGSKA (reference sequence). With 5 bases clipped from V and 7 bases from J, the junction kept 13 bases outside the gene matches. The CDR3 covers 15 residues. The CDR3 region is CSAPTGTGFVNTQYF. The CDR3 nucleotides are TGCAGTGCTCCAACCGGGACAGGGTTCGTGAATACGCAGTATTTT.

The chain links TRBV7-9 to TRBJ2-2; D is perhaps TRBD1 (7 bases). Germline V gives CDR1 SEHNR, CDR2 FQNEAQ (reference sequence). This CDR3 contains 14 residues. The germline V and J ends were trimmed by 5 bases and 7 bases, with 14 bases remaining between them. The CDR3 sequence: CASSPQGGGGELFF. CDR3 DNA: TGTGCCAGCAGCCCGCAGGGGGGCGGCGGGGAGCTGTTTTTT. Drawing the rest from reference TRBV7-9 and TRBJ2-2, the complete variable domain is DTGVSQNPRHKITKRGQNVTFRCDPISEHNRLYWYRQTLGQGPEFLTYFQNEAQLEKSRLLSDRFSAERPKGSFSTLEIQRTEQGDSAMYLCASSPQGGGGELFFGEGSRLTVL.

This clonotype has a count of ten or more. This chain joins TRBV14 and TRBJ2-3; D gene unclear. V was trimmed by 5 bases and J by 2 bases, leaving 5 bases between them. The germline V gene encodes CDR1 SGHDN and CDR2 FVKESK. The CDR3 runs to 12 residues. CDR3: CASSADTDTQYF. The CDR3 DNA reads TGTGCCAGCAGCGCAGACACAGATACGCAGTATTTT.

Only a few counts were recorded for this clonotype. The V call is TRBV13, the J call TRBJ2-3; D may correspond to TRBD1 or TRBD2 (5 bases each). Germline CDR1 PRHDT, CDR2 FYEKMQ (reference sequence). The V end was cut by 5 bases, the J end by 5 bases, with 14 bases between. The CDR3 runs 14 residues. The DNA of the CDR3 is TGTGCCAGCAGCCTCCGGGGACGTTTAGATACGCAGTATTTT. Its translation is CASSLRGRLDTQYF.